This T cell receptor beta chain came from a study of blood T cell repertoires in COVID-19. Study-level background: Acute and convalescent COVID-19 samples came from the United States, Italy and Spain. The analysed material was cDNA or gDNA that came from T cells, B-cell-depleted T cells, or PBMCs.

Original analysis: For nucleated cells, counts were estimated from reference gene primer amplification. Some clones are missing from TCRdb's copy, which holds only in-frame ones; the method was immunoSEQ multiplex PCR. V and J calls plus clone size are reproduced from that table; the DNA served to infer D and trimming. Among fewer than 110,000 clones listed, approximately 88% were seen once. This TCR came from a human donor in a cohort sampled during active COVID-19. Specimen: peripheral blood.

The CDR3 DNA reads as TGTGCCAGCAGCTCACAGGTGAACACTGAAGCTTTCTTT. It encodes CASSSQVNTEAFF. The chain couples TRBV11-3 to TRBJ1-1; D possibly corresponds to TRBD1 (5 bases). Germline-derived CDR1 and CDR2 are SGHNT and YENEEA. This CDR3 is built from 13 residues. Deletions cut 4 bases from V and 0 bases from J, with 6 bases between. Using reference TRBV11-3 and TRBJ1-1 for the parts outside the CDR3, the full variable domain is EAGVVQSPRYKIIEKKQPVAFWCNPISGHNTLYWYLQNLGQGPELLIRYENEEAVDDSQLPKDRFSAERLKGVDSTLKIQPAELGDSAVYLCASSSQVNTEAFFGQGTRLTVV.